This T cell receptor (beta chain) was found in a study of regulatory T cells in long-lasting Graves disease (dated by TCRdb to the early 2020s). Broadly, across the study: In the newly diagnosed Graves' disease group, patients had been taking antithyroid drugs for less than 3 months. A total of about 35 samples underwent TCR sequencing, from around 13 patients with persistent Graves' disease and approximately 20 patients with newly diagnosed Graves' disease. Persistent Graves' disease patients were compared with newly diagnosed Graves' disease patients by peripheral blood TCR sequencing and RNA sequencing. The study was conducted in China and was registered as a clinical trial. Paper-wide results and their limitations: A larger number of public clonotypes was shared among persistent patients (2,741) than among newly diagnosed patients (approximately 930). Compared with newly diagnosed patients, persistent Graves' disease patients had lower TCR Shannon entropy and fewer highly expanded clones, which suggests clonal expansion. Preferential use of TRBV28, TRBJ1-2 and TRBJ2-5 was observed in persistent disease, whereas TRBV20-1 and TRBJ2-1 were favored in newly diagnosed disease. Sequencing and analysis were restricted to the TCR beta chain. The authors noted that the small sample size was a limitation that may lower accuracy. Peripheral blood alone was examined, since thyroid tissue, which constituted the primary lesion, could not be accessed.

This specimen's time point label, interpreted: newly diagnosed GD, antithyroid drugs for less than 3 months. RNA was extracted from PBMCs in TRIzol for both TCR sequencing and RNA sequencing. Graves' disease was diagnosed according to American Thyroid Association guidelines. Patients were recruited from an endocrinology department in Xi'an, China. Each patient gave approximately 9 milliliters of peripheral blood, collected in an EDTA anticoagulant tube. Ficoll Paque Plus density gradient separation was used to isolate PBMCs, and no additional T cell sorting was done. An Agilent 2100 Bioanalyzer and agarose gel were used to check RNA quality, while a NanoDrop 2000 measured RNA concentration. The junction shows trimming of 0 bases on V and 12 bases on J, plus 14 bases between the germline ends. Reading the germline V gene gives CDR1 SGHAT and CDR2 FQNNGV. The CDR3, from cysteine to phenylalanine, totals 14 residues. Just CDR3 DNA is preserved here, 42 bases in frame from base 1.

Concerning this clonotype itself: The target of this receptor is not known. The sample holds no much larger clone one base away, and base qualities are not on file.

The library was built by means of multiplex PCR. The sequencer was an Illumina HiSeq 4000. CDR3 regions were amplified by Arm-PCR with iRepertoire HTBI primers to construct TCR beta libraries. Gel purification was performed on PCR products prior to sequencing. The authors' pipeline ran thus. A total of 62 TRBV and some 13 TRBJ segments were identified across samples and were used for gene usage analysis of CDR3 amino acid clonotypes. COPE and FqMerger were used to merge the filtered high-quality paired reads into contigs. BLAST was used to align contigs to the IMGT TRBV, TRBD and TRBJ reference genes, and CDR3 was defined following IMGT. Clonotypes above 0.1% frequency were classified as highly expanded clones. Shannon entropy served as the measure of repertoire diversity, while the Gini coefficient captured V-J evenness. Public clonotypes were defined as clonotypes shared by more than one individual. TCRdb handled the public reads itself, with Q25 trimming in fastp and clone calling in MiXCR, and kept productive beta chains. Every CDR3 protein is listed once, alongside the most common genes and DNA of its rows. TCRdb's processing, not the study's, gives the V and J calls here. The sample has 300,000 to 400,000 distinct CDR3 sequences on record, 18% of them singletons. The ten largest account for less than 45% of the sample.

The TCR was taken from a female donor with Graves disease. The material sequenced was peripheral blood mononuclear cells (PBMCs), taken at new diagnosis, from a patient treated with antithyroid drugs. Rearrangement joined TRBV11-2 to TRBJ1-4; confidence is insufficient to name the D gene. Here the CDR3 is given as CASSLDFFDVELFF. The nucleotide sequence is TGTGCCAGCAGCTTAGACTTCTTCGACGTAGAACTGTTTTTT.